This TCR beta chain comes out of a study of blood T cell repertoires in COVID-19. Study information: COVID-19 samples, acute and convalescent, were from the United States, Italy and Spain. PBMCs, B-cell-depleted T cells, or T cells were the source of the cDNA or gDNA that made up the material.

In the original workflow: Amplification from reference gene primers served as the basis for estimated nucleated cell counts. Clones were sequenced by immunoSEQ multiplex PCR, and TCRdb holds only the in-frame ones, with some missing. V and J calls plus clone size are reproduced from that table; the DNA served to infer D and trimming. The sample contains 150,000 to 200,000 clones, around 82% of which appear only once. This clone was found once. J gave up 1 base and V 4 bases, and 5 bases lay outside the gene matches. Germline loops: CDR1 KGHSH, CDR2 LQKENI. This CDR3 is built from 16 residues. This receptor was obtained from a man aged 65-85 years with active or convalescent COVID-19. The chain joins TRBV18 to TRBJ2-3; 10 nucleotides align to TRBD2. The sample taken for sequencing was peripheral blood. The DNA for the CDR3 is TGTGCCAGCTCACGGCTAGCGGGGGCCCGCACAGATACGCAGTATTTT. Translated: CASSRLAGARTDTQYF.